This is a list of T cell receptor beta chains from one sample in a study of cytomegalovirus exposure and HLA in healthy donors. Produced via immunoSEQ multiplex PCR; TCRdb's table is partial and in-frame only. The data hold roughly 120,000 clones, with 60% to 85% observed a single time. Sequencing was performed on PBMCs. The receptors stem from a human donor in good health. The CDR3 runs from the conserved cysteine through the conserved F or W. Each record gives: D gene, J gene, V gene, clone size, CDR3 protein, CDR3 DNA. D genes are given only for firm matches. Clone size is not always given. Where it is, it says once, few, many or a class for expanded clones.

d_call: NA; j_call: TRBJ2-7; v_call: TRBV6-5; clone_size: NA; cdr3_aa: CASSYSRSYEQYF; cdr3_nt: TGTGCCAGCAGTTACTCGCGTTCCTACGAGCAGTACTTC
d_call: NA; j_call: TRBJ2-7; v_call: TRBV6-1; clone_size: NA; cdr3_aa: CASSAPTGYSYEQYF; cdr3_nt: TGTGCCAGCAGTGCCCCGACAGGTTACTCCTACGAGCAGTACTTC
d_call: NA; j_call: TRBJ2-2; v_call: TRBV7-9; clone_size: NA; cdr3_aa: CASSFSASTGELFF; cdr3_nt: TGTGCCAGCAGCTTCAGCGCCTCCACCGGGGAGCTGTTTTTT
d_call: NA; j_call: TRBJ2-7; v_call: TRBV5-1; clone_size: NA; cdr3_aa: CASSFTADTTYEQYF; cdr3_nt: TGCGCCAGCAGCTTCACAGCTGATACCACCTACGAGCAGTACTTC
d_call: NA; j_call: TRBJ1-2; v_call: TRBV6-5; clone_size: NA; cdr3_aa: CASSYQGRYGYTF; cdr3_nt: TGTGCCAGCAGTTACCAGGGGCGCTATGGCTACACCTTC
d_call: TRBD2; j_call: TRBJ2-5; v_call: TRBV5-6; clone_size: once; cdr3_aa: CASSLPYSGTYQETQYF; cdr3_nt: TGTGCCAGCAGCTTGCCATATAGCGGGACTTACCAAGAGACCCAGTACTTC
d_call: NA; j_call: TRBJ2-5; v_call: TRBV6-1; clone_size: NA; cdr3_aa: CASSEGLGSRQTQYF; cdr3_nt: TGTGCCAGCAGTGAAGGGCTAGGCAGTCGACAGACCCAGTACTTC
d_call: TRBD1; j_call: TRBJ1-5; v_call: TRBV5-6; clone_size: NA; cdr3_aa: CASSRNRDRLYQPQHF; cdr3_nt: TGTGCCAGCAGTCGAAACCGGGACAGACTCTATCAGCCCCAGCATTTT
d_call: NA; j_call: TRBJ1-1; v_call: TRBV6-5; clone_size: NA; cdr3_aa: CASSYRVNTEAFF; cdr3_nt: TGTGCCAGCAGTTACAGAGTGAACACTGAAGCTTTCTTT
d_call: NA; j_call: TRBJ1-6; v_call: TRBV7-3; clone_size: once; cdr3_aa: CASSFSGIDGNSPLHF; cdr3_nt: TGTGCCAGCAGCTTTTCTGGTATTGACGGGAATTCACCCCTCCACTTT
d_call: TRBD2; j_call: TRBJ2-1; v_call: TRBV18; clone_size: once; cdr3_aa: CASSLRLAGFEQFF; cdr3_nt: TGTGCCAGCTCACTCCGACTAGCGGGGTTTGAGCAGTTCTTC
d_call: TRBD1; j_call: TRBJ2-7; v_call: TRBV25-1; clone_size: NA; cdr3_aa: CASRGQGQGPYEQYF; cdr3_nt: TGTGCCAGCCGGGGGCAAGGACAGGGACCCTACGAGCAGTACTTC
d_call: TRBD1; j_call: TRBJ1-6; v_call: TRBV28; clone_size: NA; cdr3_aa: CASSQDRESPLHF; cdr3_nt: TGTGCCAGCAGTCAGGACAGGGAATCACCCCTCCACTTT